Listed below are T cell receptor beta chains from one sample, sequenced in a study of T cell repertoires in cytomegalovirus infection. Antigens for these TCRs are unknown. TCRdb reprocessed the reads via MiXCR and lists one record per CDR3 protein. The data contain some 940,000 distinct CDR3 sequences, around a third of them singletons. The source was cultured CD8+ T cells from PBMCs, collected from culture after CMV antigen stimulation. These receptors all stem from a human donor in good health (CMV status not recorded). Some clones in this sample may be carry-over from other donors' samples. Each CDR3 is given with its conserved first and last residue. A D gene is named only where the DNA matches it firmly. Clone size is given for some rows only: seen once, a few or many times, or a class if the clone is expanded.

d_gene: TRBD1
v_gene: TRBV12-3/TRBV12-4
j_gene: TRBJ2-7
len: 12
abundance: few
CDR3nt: TGTGCCAGCAGAGGACAGGGATGGGAGCAGTACTTC
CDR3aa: CASRGQGWEQYF

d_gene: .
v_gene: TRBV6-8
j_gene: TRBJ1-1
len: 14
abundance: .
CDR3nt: TGTGCCAGCATTTCCGACAGACGTAACACTGAAGCTTTCTTT
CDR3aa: CASISDRRNTEAFF

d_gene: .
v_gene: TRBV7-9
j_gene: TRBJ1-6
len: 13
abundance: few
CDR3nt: TGTGCCAGCAGCCAAGGAAGTCGATCGCCCCTCCACTTT
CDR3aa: CASSQGSRSPLHF

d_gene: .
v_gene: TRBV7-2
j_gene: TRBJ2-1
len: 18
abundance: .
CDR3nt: TGTGCCAGCAGCTTAAATGGGGGACCAGAAAGTAGGAACAATGAGCAGTTCTTC
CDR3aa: CASSLNGGPESRNNEQFF

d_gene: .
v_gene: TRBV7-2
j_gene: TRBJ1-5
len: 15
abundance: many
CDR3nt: TGTGCCAGCAGCTTAGTTGCAGAGCTGGGGCAGCCCCAGCATTTT
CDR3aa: CASSLVAELGQPQHF

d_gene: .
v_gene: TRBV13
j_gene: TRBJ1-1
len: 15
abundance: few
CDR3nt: TGTGCCAGCAGCTTAGGCCAGACAGCCTACACTGAAGCTTTCTTT
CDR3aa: CASSLGQTAYTEAFF

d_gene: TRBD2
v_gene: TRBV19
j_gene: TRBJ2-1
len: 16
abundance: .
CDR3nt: TGTGCCAGTAGTTTACCGACTAGCGGGGGGTTTGATGAGCAGTTCTTC
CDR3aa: CASSLPTSGGFDEQFF

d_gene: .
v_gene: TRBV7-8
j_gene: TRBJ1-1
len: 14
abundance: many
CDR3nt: TGTGCCAGCAGCCTAAAGGCGGGGGACACTGAAGCTTTCTTT
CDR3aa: CASSLKAGDTEAFF

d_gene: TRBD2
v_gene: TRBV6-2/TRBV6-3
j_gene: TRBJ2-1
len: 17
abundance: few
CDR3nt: TGTGCCAGCAGTTACGTAACAACGGGACTAGTTTACAATGAGCAGTTCTTC
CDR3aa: CASSYVTTGLVYNEQFF

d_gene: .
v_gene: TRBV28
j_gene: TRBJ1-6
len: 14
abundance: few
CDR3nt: TGTGCCAGCAGTTTTGGGGAGATCCATTCACCCCTCCACTTT
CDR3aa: CASSFGEIHSPLHF

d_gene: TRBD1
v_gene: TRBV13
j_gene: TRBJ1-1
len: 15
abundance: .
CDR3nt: TGTGCCAGCAGCTCGACAGGACAGGCAAGCACTGAAGCTTTCTTT
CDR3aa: CASSSTGQASTEAFF

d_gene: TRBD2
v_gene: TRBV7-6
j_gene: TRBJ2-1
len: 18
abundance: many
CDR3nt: TGTGCCAGCAGCTTAGGGGGGTCAACTAGCGGGGGGCCAAATGAGCAGTTCTTC
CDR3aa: CASSLGGSTSGGPNEQFF

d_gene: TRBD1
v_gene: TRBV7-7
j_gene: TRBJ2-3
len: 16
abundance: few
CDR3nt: TGTGCTAGCAGCCCCCGGACAGGGGGTGGCACAGATACGCAGTATTTT
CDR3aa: CASSPRTGGGTDTQYF

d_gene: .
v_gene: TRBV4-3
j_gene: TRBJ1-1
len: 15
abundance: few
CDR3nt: TGCGCCAGCAGCCAAGCCAGGCAGGGGTACACTGAAGCTTTCTTT
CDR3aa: CASSQARQGYTEAFF

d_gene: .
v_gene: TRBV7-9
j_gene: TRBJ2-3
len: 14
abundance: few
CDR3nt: TGTGCCAGCAGCCCACTCGGGCGGGCGGATACGCAGTATTTT
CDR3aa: CASSPLGRADTQYF

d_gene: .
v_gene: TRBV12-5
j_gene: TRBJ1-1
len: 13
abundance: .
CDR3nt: TGTGCTAGTGGCTTCAGCACGGGGGCTGAAGCTTTCTTT
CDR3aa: CASGFSTGAEAFF

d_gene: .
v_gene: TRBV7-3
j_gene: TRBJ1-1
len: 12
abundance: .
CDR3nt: TGTGCCAGCAGCCCCCATGTGTGGGAAGCTTTCTTT
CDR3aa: CASSPHVWEAFF

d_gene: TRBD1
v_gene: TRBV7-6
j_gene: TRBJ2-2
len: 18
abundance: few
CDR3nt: TGTGCCAGCAGTTTAACTGGACAGGGGGCGAGTTCCGCCGGGGAGCTGTTTTTT
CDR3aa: CASSLTGQGASSAGELFF

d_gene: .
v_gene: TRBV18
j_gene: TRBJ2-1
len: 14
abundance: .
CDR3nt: TGTGCCAGCTCATTACGCTTCAGGAACAATGAGCAGTTCTTC
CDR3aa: CASSLRFRNNEQFF

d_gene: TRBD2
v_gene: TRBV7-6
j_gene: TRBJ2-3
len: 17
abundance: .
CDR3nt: TGTGCCAGCAGCTTAGGGGAGGGAGGGGATCTCACAGATACGCAGTATTTT
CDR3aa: CASSLGEGGDLTDTQYF